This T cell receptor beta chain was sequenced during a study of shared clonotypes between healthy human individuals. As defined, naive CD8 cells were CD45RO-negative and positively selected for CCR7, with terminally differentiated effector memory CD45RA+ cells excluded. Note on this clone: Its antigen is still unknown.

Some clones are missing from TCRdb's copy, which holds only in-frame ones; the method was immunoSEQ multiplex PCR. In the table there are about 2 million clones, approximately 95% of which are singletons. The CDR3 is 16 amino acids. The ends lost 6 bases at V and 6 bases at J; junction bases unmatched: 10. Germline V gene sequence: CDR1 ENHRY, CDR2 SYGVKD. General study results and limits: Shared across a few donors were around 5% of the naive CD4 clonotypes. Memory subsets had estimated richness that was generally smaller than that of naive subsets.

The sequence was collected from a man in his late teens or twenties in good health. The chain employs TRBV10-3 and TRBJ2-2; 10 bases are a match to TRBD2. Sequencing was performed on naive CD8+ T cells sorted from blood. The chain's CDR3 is CAIRAERGGSPGELFF. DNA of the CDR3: TGTGCCATCAGGGCAGAGCGGGGGGGTTCACCCGGGGAGCTGTTTTTT.